This paragraph reports one T cell receptor (beta chain). Per the study methods: Reference gene primer amplification gave estimated nucleated cell counts. The method was immunoSEQ multiplex PCR; TCRdb's version includes in-frame clones alone and lacks a portion of them. The V and J calls and clone size were taken over from that table, and D and trimming were inferred from the DNA. The top ten clones hold 9.5% to 14% of a sample with under 150,000 clones, around three quarters of them seen once. Germline CDR1 and CDR2: MRHNA and SNTAGT. This CDR3 has 17 amino acids. The trim removed 0 bases at V and 6 bases at J, leaving 7 bases unmatched. This sample is drawn from a study of blood T cell repertoires in COVID-19. About the study: The samples span acute and convalescent COVID-19 from the United States, Italy and Spain. T cells, B-cell-depleted T cells, or PBMCs supplied cDNA or gDNA.

This TCR came from a human donor in a cohort sampled during active COVID-19. The chain has TRBV6-4 and TRBJ1-6; 8 bases are shared with TRBD1. Sample: peripheral blood. As DNA, the CDR3 is TGTGCCAGCAGTGACTCGGCCAGGGGGCCCAGTAATTCACCCCTCCACTTT. It encodes CASSDSARGPSNSPLHF.